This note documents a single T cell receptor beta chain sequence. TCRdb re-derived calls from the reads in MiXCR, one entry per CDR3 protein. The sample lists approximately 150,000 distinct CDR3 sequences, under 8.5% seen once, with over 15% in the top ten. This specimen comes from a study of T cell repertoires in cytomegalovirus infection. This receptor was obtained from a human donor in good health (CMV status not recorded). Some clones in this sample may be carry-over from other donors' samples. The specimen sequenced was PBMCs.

In nucleotides, the CDR3 is TGCAGCGCCGGACTAGGTGGGACGCAGTTCTTC. The encoded protein is CSAGLGGTQFF. J is TRBJ2-1 and V is TRBV29-1; 7 bases match TRBD2. Germline loops: CDR1 SQVTM, CDR2 ANQGSEA. The V gene end was trimmed by 7 bases and the J gene end by 12 bases; junction bases not matched to a gene: 9. CDR3 size: 11 residues.